These 12 T cell receptor beta chains were all obtained from the same sample, sequenced in a study of CD8 T cells in ankylosing spondylitis. TCRdb reanalysed the 5' RACE reads using MiXCR and keeps one entry per CDR3 protein. Of 85,000 to 90,000 distinct CDR3 sequences in the sample, roughly 27% are singletons; the top ten hold approximately 59%. Input material: blood, either unsorted or a sorted T cell fraction (not recorded which). These receptors came from a male donor with ankylosing spondylitis or in good health (not recorded which).

This clonotype was found a few times. The V call is TRBV7-3, the J call TRBJ2-2; D unresolved. The length of the CDR3 is 15 residues. V lost 5 bases to trimming and J lost 0 bases, with 10 bases between them. Germline V CDR1 and CDR2: SGHTA, FQGTGA. The CDR3 DNA reads as TGTGCCAGCAGCAGAACACCGGCGAACACCGGGGAGCTGTTTTTT. Protein: CASSRTPANTGELFF.

This clonotype was seen more than once but under ten times. The chain combines TRBV5-1 with TRBJ1-1, with no clear D. V lost 0 bases to trimming and J lost 2 bases, with 11 bases between them. Germline loops: CDR1 SGHRS, CDR2 YFSETQ. This CDR3 has 15 residues. The CDR3 is CASSLEVAENTEAFF. DNA of the CDR3: TGCGCCAGCAGCTTGGAAGTGGCGGAAAACACTGAAGCTTTCTTT.

Turning to this clonotype: A much bigger clone sits one base away, suggesting this may be a read error. In DNA, the CDR3 is TGCAGTGCTGAGGACGTGGGGGGATATGGCTACCCCTTC. It specifies CSAEDVGGYGYPF. V gene TRBV20-1 combines with J gene TRBJ1-2; tentative D call: TRBD1 (5 bases). CDR1 and CDR2 (germline): DFQATT, SNEGSKA (reference sequence). The CDR3 covers 13 residues.

In its sample, this clonotype was seen many times. The chain uses TRBV6-1 and TRBJ2-7; 8 bases match TRBD1. V lost 8 bases to trimming and J lost 5 bases; unmatched junction nucleotides: 14. The germline V gene encodes CDR1 MNHNS and CDR2 SASEGT. The CDR3 length is 15 residues. CDR3 protein: CASRLVRDRIHEQYF. The CDR3 DNA reads TGTGCCAGCCGCCTAGTCCGGGACAGGATCCACGAGCAGTACTTC.

The chain couples TRBV20-1 to TRBJ1-1, with D unresolved. The length of the CDR3 is 13 residues. Deletions cut 2 bases from V and 5 bases from J, with 12 bases between. Germline V gene data show CDR1 as DFQATT and CDR2 as SNEGSKA (reference sequence). This CDR3 reads CSARPPTETEAFF. CDR3 nucleotide sequence: TGCAGTGCTAGACCCCCAACAGAGACTGAAGCTTTCTTT.

This chain connects TRBV5-1 to TRBJ1-4; no clear D gene. Trimming took off 1 base at V and 4 bases at J, with 8 bases between the two ends. Germline V gene lookup returns CDR1 SGHRS and CDR2 YFSETQ. The CDR3 loop spans 14 amino acids. CDR3 nucleotide sequence: TGCGCCAGCAGCTTGAAATCGATTAATGAAAAACTGTTTTTT. This codes for CASSLKSINEKLFF.

The V call is TRBV20-1, the J call TRBJ1-2; perhaps TRBD1 as D (6 bases). V was cut by 1 base and J by 3 bases, with 9 bases left in between. This CDR3 spans 13 amino acids. Germline loops: CDR1 DFQATT, CDR2 SNEGSKA (reference sequence). CDR3 amino acids: CSARVSGDYGYTF. The CDR3, as DNA: TGCAGTGCTAGAGTATCAGGGGACTATGGCTACACCTTC.

This clonotype occurred a few times. CDR3 bases: TGTGCCAGCAGCTTAGCGCCCAGCTCCTACAATGAGCAGTTCTTC. This codes for CASSLAPSSYNEQFF. This rearrangement joins TRBV7-8 to TRBJ2-1; D unclear. V lost 0 bases, J lost 0 bases, and 6 bases lay in between. This CDR3 contains 15 residues. CDR1 and CDR2 (germline): SGHVS, FQNEAQ.

The chain uses TRBV20-1 and TRBJ1-4; no clear D gene. The CDR3 runs 13 residues. Germline lookup yields CDR1 DFQATT and CDR2 SNEGSKA (reference sequence). V shed 4 bases and J shed 4 bases, with 10 bases lying between them. This CDR3 is CSATLDDNEKLFF. The CDR3 nucleotides are TGCAGTGCTACTCTTGACGATAATGAAAAACTGTTTTTT.

This CDR3 reads CASSLLGQPVQETQYF. In DNA form, the CDR3 reads TGCGCCAGCAGCTTGCTCGGACAACCGGTCCAAGAGACCCAGTACTTC. The gene calls are TRBV5-1 and TRBJ2-5; possible D gene TRBD1, 5 bases. The germline V gene has CDR1 SGHRS and CDR2 YFSETQ. The CDR3 is made up of 16 amino acids. Trimming cost V 1 base and J 1 base, with 14 bases left between them.

This clonotype was observed a few times. The chain links TRBV20-1 to TRBJ2-5; 8 bases fit TRBD2. CDR1 is DFQATT, CDR2 SNEGSKA, per germline (reference sequence). The ends lost 1 base at V and 1 base at J; junction bases unmatched: 5. The CDR3 has 15 amino acids. The CDR3 bases are TGCAGTGCTAGAGCCCCGGGACTAGTCCAAGAGACCCAGTACTTC. It yields the protein CSARAPGLVQETQYF.

This clonotype appeared a few times. The chain employs TRBV10-3 and TRBJ1-1; D not resolved. Germline assignment: CDR1 ENHRY and CDR2 SYGVKD. V was cut by 2 bases and J by 2 bases, with 12 bases left in between. The CDR3 extends over 15 amino acids. CDR3 in DNA: TGTGCCATCAGTGAGGGTAGGGTTCGAAACACTGAAGCTTTCTTT. Translated, it gives CAISEGRVRNTEAFF.